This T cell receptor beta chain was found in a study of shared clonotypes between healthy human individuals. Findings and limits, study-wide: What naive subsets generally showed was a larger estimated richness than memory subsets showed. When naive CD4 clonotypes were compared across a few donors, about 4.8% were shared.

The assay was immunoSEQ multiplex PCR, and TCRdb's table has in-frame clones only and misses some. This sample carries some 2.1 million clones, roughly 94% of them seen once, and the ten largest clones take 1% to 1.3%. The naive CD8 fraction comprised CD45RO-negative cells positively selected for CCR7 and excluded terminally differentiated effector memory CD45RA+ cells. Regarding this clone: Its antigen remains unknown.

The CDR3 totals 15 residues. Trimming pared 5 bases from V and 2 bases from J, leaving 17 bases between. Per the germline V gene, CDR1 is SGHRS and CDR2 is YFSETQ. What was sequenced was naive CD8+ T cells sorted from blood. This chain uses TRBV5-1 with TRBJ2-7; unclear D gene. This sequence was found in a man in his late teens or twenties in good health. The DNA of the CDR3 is TGCGCCAGCAGTTCCGATCCGGCGATTCCCTACGAGCAGTACTTC. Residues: CASSSDPAIPYEQYF.